This entry lists 17 T cell receptor beta chains sequenced from one sample in a study of blood T cell repertoires in COVID-19. Assay used: immunoSEQ multiplex PCR; TCRdb lists only in-frame clones, some missing. This sample has about 160,000 clones, with approximately 86% found just once. Sequencing was performed on PBMCs or T cells enriched from blood (not recorded which). The receptors derive from a man in his 60s who had recovered from COVID-19.

The rearrangement uses TRBV3-1 (or the pseudogene TRBV3-2) and TRBJ1-3, with unresolved D. Germline values: CDR1 LGHDT, CDR2 YNNKEL (reference sequence). The CDR3 contains 13 residues. Trimming removed 5 bases at V and 0 bases at J, with 5 bases between. The CDR3, as DNA: TGTGCCAGCAGCTATTACTCTGGAAACACCATATATTTT. It yields the protein CASSYYSGNTIYF.

Notes on this clone: A read error may account for a junction end that differs from germline. The rearrangement uses TRBV7-7 and TRBJ2-7, with a tentative D call TRBD2 (5 bases). This CDR3 is 13 amino acids long. The germline gives CDR1 SSHAT, CDR2 FNYEAQ (reference sequence). CDR3 bases: TGTGCTAGCAGCTTAGCGCTAGGCTACGAGCAGTACTTC. This sequence encodes CASSLALGYEQYF.

The chain recombines TRBV12-3 or TRBV12-4 with TRBJ1-1; tentative D call: TRBD1 (6 bases). The CDR3 has 13 amino acids. V was cut by 5 bases and J by 0 bases, with 7 bases left in between. The CDR3 bases are TGTGCCAGCAGTCACAGGGTGAACACTGAAGCTTTCTTT. This encodes CASSHRVNTEAFF.

For the CDR3, the DNA is TGTGCCAGCAGTTCTGTGGGACAAACCCCGTATGGCTACACCTTC. Translating gives CASSSVGQTPYGYTF. The gene calls are TRBV28 and TRBJ1-2, with D perhaps matching TRBD1 (6 bases). The ends were cut back, 4 bases at V and 5 bases at J, with 17 bases in the middle. Germline V gene sequence: CDR1 MDHEN, CDR2 SYDVKM. The CDR3 sequence is 15 residues long.

The chain links TRBV2 to TRBJ1-2; 7 bases line up with TRBD1. Unmatched junction bases numbered 7, after V lost 6 bases and J lost 3 bases. This CDR3 has 14 amino acids. Germline V lookup: CDR1 SNHLY, CDR2 FYNNEI. The CDR3 here is CASRVTGSDYGYTF. The CDR3 nucleotides are TGTGCCAGCAGGGTGACAGGGTCAGACTATGGCTACACCTTC.

The chain joins TRBV18 to TRBJ2-2, with 10 bases that match TRBD2. V shed 1 base, J shed 1 base, and the junction held 6 bases outside the gene matches. The V gene's germline CDR1 is KGHSH and CDR2 LQKENI. This CDR3 is 18 amino acids long. CDR3 loop: CASSPRLAGALNTGELFF. CDR3 in DNA: TGTGCCAGCTCACCACGCCTAGCGGGAGCATTGAACACCGGGGAGCTGTTTTTT.

The chain carries TRBV18 and TRBJ1-1, with 8 bases lining up with TRBD1. The trim removed 0 bases at V and 1 base at J, leaving 10 bases unmatched. The CDR3 consists of 18 residues. Germline-derived CDR1 and CDR2 are KGHSH and LQKENI. CDR3 bases: TGTGCCAGCTCACCACCTTCTTGGACAGGGCAATCGAACACTGAAGCTTTCTTT. This codes for CASSPPSWTGQSNTEAFF.

The rearrangement links TRBV4-1 to TRBJ1-1, with D perhaps matching TRBD1 (5 bases). The CDR3 contains 15 residues. Trimming took off 2 bases at V and 0 bases at J, with 10 bases between the two ends. Germline assignment: CDR1 MGHRA and CDR2 YSYEKL. The CDR3 region has the DNA TGCGCCAGCAGCCAACAATTCAGGGTGAACACTGAAGCTTTCTTT. It translates to CASSQQFRVNTEAFF.

The V and J genes are TRBV28 and TRBJ2-5; 8 bases agree with TRBD2. V lost 7 bases, J lost 0 bases, and 4 bases stayed unmatched. Germline V gene lookup returns CDR1 MDHEN and CDR2 SYDVKM. This CDR3 region has 14 residues. In DNA form, the CDR3 reads TGTGCCAGCACGAAGCGGGGGTACCAAGAGACCCAGTACTTC. It yields the protein CASTKRGYQETQYF.

The rearrangement uses TRBV24-1 and TRBJ1-1, with a possible D match to TRBD1 (5 bases). This CDR3 is built from 11 residues. The germline gives CDR1 KGHDR, CDR2 SFDVKD. V was pared by 8 bases and J by 11 bases, with 14 bases between. CDR3 bases: TGTGCCACCATTGAATCTGGGGCCGCTTTCTTT. This sequence encodes CATIESGAAFF.

Of note for this clone: The DNA is omitted, as the CDR3 cannot be located on it reliably, and the CDR3 follows TCRdb's listing. The chain has TRBV28 and TRBJ1-5. Germline values: CDR1 MDHEN, CDR2 SYDVKM. The CDR3 comprises 15 residues, both ends counted. The chain's CDR3 is CASSFGEGGNQPQHF.

The rearrangement joins TRBV7-2 to TRBJ1-1; no clear D. Trimming stripped 2 bases from V and 5 bases from J, with 6 bases between. This CDR3 has 12 amino acids. Germline V gene lookup returns CDR1 SGHTA and CDR2 FQGNSA. As DNA, the CDR3 is TGTGCCAGCAGCTTAACGGGGACTGAAGCTTTCTTT. Its translation: CASSLTGTEAFF.

The chain couples TRBV29-1 to TRBJ1-1; D perhaps matches TRBD1 (5 bases). From germline, CDR1 is SQVTM and CDR2 ANQGSEA. Trimming left V 6 bases short and J 1 base short, with 12 bases between. The CDR3 runs 13 residues. The CDR3 region is CSVSGQQNTEAFF. CDR3 sequence (DNA): TGCAGCGTCTCAGGGCAGCAGAACACTGAAGCTTTCTTT.

The rearrangement joins TRBV27 to TRBJ2-1; 9 bases are shared with TRBD2. Germline V CDR1 and CDR2: MNHEY, SMNVEV (reference sequence). The CDR3 contains 16 residues. V was pared by 5 bases and J by 8 bases, with 13 bases of the junction left unmatched. The CDR3 sequence is CASSGMTGTSPYEQFF. The CDR3 bases are TGTGCCAGCAGTGGGATGACCGGGACTAGCCCCTATGAGCAGTTCTTC.

The V call is TRBV7-9, the J call TRBJ2-3; a weak D match, TRBD2 (6 bases). This CDR3 region has 16 residues. Germline lookup yields CDR1 SEHNR and CDR2 FQNEAQ (reference sequence). With 0 bases removed from V and 0 bases from J, the gap between germline ends came to 10 bases. The CDR3 DNA sequence: TGTGCCAGCAGCTTAGCCTCTGGGACTAGCACAGATACGCAGTATTTT. Amino acids: CASSLASGTSTDTQYF. The entire variable domain, with the rest obtained from reference TRBV7-9 and TRBJ2-3, is as follows: DTGVSQNPRHKITKRGQNVTFRCDPISEHNRLYWYRQTLGQGPEFLTYFQNEAQLEKSRLLSDRFSAERPKGSFSTLEIQRTEQGDSAMYLCASSLASGTSTDTQYFGPGTRLTVL.

The CDR3 DNA is TGTGCCAGCATTATGGGGCAAAATCAGCCCCAGCATTTT. Translation: CASIMGQNQPQHF. The V call is TRBV6-5, the J call TRBJ1-5, with D possibly TRBD1 on 5 matching bases. The CDR3 spans 13 residues. V lost 7 bases and J 4 bases, leaving 11 bases between the germline ends. Germline CDR1 is MNHEY and CDR2 is SVGAGI.

The genes are TRBV29-1 and TRBJ2-3, with TRBD1 matching over 7 bases. CDR3 size: 16 residues. Looked up from germline, CDR1 is SQVTM and CDR2 is ANQGSEA. Losses at the gene ends were 6 bases for V and 0 bases for J; bases not matched to a gene: 12. CDR3 nucleotides: TGCAGCGTCCAGTCCCGGGACAGAGCTAGCACAGATACGCAGTATTTT. It encodes CSVQSRDRASTDTQYF.